The T cell receptor (beta chain) under discussion was sequenced for a study of spatial heterogeneity in lung cancer. For the study at large: Raw sequencing reads included, on average, more than eight appearances of each unique TCR and UMI combination.

Every TCR cDNA molecule bore its own unique molecular identifier. TCRdb re-called the 5' RACE reads with MiXCR, one entry per CDR3 protein. The table includes around 15,000 distinct CDR3 sequences, approximately 19% detected once. Documented time point: blood at routine non-recurrence follow-up after resection. Material for sequencing was whole RNA from tumor, nontumor lung or frozen PBMC, left unsorted. This clonotype was obtained from a male donor with early-stage non-small cell lung cancer. Sequenced here: PBMCs, sampled at follow-up.

The CDR3 reads CSASGMKNTGELFF. The CDR3 DNA is TGCAGTGCATCCGGGATGAAAAACACCGGGGAGCTGTTTTTT. The chain combines TRBV20-1 with TRBJ2-2, with a possible D match to TRBD2 (5 bases). This CDR3 is built from 14 residues. The V and J ends lost 6 bases and 2 bases respectively, with 13 bases between them. CDR1 is DFQATT and CDR2 is SNEGSKA in the germline V gene (reference sequence).